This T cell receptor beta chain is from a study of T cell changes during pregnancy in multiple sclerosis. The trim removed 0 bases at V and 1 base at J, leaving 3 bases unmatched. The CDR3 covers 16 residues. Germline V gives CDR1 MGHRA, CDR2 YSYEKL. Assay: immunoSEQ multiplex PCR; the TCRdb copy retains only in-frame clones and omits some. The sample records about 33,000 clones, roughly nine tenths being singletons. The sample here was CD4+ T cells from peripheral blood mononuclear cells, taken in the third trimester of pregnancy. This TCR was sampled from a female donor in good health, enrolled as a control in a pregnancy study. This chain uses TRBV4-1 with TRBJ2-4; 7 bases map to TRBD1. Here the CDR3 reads CASSQDVRGAKNIQYF. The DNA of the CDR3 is TGCGCCAGCAGCCAAGATGTCAGGGGGGCCAAAAACATTCAGTACTTC.